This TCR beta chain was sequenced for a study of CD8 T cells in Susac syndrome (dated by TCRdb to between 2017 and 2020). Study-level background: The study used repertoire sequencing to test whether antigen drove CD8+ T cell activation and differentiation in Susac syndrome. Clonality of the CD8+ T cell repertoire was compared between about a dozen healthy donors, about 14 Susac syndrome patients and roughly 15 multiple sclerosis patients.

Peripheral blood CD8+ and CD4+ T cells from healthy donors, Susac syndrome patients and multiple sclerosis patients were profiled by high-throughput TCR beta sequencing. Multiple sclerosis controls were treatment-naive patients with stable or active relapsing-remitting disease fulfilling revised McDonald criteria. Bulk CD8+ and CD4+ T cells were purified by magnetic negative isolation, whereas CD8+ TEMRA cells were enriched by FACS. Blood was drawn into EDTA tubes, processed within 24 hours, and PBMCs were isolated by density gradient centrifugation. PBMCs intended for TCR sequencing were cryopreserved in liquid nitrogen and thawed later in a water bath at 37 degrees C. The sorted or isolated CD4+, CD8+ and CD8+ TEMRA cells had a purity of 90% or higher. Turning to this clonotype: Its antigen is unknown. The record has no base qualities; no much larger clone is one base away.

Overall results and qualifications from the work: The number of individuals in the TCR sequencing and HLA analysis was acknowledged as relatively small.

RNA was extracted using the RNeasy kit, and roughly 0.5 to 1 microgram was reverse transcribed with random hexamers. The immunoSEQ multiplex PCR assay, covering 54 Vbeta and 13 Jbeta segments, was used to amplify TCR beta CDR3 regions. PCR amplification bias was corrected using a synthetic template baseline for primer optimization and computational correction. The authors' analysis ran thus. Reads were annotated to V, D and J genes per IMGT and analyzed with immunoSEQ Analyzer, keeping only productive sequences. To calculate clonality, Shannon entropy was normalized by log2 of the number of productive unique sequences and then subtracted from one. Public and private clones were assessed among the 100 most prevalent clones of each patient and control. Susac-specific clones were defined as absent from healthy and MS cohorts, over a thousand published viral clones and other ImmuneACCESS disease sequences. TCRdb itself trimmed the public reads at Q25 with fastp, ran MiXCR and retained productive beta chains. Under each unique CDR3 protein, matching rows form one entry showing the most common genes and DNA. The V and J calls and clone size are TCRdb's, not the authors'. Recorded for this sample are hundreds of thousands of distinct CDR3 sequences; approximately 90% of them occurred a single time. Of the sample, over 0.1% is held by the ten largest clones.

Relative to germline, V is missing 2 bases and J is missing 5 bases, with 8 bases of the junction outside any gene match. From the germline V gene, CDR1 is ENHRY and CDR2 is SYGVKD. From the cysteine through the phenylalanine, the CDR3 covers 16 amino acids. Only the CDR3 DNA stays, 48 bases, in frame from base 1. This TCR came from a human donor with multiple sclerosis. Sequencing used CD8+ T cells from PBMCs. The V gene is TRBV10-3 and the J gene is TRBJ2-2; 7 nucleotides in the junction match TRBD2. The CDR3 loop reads CAISEELAGVTGELFF. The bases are TGTGCCATCAGTGAGGAACTTGCGGGAGTTACCGGGGAGCTGTTTTTT.